This TCR beta chain was obtained from a study of ipilimumab plus nivolumab after autologous stem cell transplantation. Germline assignment: CDR1 SGHDT and CDR2 YYEEEE. Losses at the gene ends were 0 bases for V and 5 bases for J; bases not matched to a gene: 13. This CDR3 is 18 amino acids long. This table comes from immunoSEQ multiplex PCR, and its TCRdb copy is limited to in-frame clones, with some not included. Of a few thousand clones in the sample, 90% to 95% are singletons; the top ten hold about 25%. This receptor was taken from a male donor with multiple myeloma. The sample in question was PBMCs, obtained in a trial of ipilimumab plus nivolumab as post-transplant consolidation. V usage is TRBV5-6 and J usage is TRBJ2-3, with 9 bases fitting TRBD2. The CDR3 sequence is CASSLVFRFSGSKDTQYF. The CDR3 DNA follows: TGTGCCAGCAGCTTGGTTTTTCGGTTTAGCGGGAGTAAAGATACGCAGTATTTT.